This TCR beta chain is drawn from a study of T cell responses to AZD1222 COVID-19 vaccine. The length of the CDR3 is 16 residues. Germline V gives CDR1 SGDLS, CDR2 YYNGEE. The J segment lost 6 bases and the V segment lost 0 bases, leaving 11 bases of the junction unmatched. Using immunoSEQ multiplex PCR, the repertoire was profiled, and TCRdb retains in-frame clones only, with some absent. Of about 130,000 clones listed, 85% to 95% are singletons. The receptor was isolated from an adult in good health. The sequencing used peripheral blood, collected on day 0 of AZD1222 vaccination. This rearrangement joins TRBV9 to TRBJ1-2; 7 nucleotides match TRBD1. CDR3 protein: CASSVEVKGANHGYTF. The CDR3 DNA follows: TGTGCCAGCAGCGTAGAGGTTAAGGGGGCGAACCATGGCTACACCTTC.